These T cell receptor beta chains were read from a single sample in a study of long-term antiretroviral therapy in people with HIV. The repertoire was sequenced with immunoSEQ multiplex PCR; TCRdb's copy has only in-frame clones and lacks some. The table lists under 30,000 clones, approximately 86% of them singletons. Material: unsorted PBMCs, obtained 3 years after starting antiretroviral therapy. The receptors derive from a man between 35 and 55 years old with HIV. Both conserved end residues are part of each CDR3. A D gene is named only where the DNA matches it firmly. Clone size appears in some rows only: once, few, many, or a class for an expanded clone.

clone size,V gene,D gene,J gene,CDR3 protein,CDR3 DNA
.,TRBV27,.,TRBJ2-7,CASSWGEDYEQYF,TGTGCCAGCAGTTGGGGAGAGGACTACGAGCAGTACTTC
few,TRBV7-9,.,TRBJ1-1,CASSLAGTEAFF,TGTGCCAGCAGCTTAGCGGGTACTGAAGCTTTCTTT
few,TRBV5-1,.,TRBJ2-2,CASSFRGTGELFF,TGCGCCAGCAGCTTCAGGGGCACCGGGGAGCTGTTTTTT
.,TRBV6-6,TRBD2,TRBJ2-3,CASSETSGFTDTQYF,TGTGCCAGCAGTGAGACTAGCGGTTTCACAGATACGCAGTATTTT
.,TRBV19,.,TRBJ2-2,CASSIEGTGELFF,TGTGCCAGTAGTATCGAGGGTACCGGGGAGCTGTTTTTT
.,TRBV4-1,.,TRBJ1-2,CASSQDSRGTVNYGYTF,TGCGCCAGCAGCCAAGATTCCCGAGGGACGGTTAACTATGGCTACACCTTC
.,TRBV7-2,.,TRBJ2-2,CASSLGLTTGELFF,TGTGCCAGCAGCCTGGGACTCACCACCGGGGAGCTGTTTTTT
.,TRBV30,TRBD2,TRBJ2-2,CAWSTWTSRITGELFF,TGTGCCTGGAGCACCTGGACTAGCAGGATCACCGGGGAGCTGTTTTTT
.,TRBV7-9,.,TRBJ1-1,CASSPSQGMNTEAFF,TGTGCCAGCAGCCCCTCGCAGGGTATGAACACTGAAGCTTTCTTT
.,TRBV19,.,TRBJ1-1,CASSISVGIGLRAFF,TGTGCCAGTAGTATAAGTGTGGGGATCGGGTTACGGGCTTTCTTT
.,TRBV2,TRBD1,TRBJ1-1,CASGQGRGVAEAFF,TGTGCCAGCGGACAGGGGCGGGGGGTCGCGGAAGCTTTCTTT
once,TRBV6-1,.,TRBJ2-3,CASSEEGGDRTDTQYF,TGTGCCAGCAGTGAAGAAGGGGGAGATAGGACAGATACGCAGTATTTT
.,TRBV2,.,TRBJ1-2,CATFSGKYGYTF,TGTGCCACCTTCTCAGGGAAGTATGGCTACACCTTC
.,TRBV10-2,.,TRBJ2-7,CASSHPALSSYEQYF,TGCGCCAGCAGTCACCCCGCCTTGAGCTCCTACGAGCAGTACTTC
.,TRBV20-1,.,TRBJ1-1,CSAPANTEAFF,TGCAGTGCCCCCGCCAACACTGAAGCTTTCTTT
.,TRBV5-5,.,TRBJ2-2,CASSLMGLTGELFF,TGTGCCAGCAGCCTTATGGGATTGACCGGGGAGCTGTTTTTT
.,TRBV27,.,TRBJ2-4,CASSFQAVGNIQYF,TGTGCCAGCAGTTTCCAAGCAGTGGGAAACATTCAGTACTTC
.,TRBV19,.,TRBJ2-7,CASSTPTAPYEQYF,TGTGCCAGTAGTACCCCGACCGCCCCCTACGAGCAGTACTTC
.,TRBV19,.,TRBJ2-4,CASSSTLAKNIQYF,TGTGCCAGTAGTAGCACATTAGCCAAAAACATTCAGTACTTC
.,TRBV11-2,.,TRBJ2-3,CASSLDHPDTQYF,TGTGCCAGCAGCTTAGATCATCCCGATACGCAGTATTTT
.,TRBV4-2,TRBD1,TRBJ1-3,CASSQGVNRGTGNTIYF,TGTGCCAGCAGCCAAGGGGTAAACAGGGGGACTGGAAACACCATATATTTT
.,TRBV2,TRBD1,TRBJ1-5,CASSETGEVNQPQHF,TGTGCCAGCAGTGAGACAGGGGAAGTCAATCAGCCCCAGCATTTT
.,TRBV11-2,.,TRBJ2-1,CASSVYRDGLYNEQFF,TGTGCCAGCAGCGTGTACCGGGACGGATTATACAATGAGCAGTTCTTC
.,TRBV15,TRBD1,TRBJ2-1,CATSREWTGPNEQFF,TGTGCCACCAGCAGAGAATGGACAGGCCCCAATGAGCAGTTCTTC
.,TRBV14,TRBD2,TRBJ2-1,CASSQVPGLANEQFF,TGTGCCAGCAGCCAAGTCCCGGGACTAGCCAATGAGCAGTTCTTC
.,TRBV6-1,.,TRBJ1-2,CASSEVRQLSHYGYTF,TGTGCCAGCAGTGAAGTCCGACAGTTATCCCACTATGGCTACACCTTC
.,TRBV29-1,TRBD2,TRBJ2-1,CSAAGGPNEQFF,TGCAGCGCCGCGGGGGGGCCGAATGAGCAGTTCTTC
.,TRBV10-1,.,TRBJ2-7,CASSESPGYEQYF,TGCGCCAGCAGTGAGTCTCCGGGATACGAGCAGTACTTC
.,TRBV7-9,.,TRBJ1-1,CASSWVGVTEAFF,TGTGCCAGCAGCTGGGTAGGGGTTACTGAAGCTTTCTTT
.,TRBV14,.,TRBJ1-2,CASSLIHGYGYTF,TGTGCCAGCAGCCTAATTCATGGCTATGGCTACACCTTC
.,TRBV7-9,.,TRBJ2-1,CASSFKIGGLNNEQFF,TGTGCCAGCAGCTTTAAAATCGGGGGGCTGAACAATGAGCAGTTCTTC
.,TRBV6-5,.,TRBJ2-3,CASSYRADTDTQYF,TGTGCCAGCAGTTACCGAGCGGACACAGATACGCAGTATTTT
.,TRBV5-6,.,TRBJ2-7,CASSSAGTRDEQYF,TGTGCCAGCAGCTCCGCGGGGACCAGGGACGAGCAGTACTTC
.,TRBV19,TRBD1,TRBJ1-1,CASSVGQKNTEAFF,TGTGCCAGTAGTGTGGGACAGAAGAACACTGAAGCTTTCTTT
.,TRBV5-1,.,TRBJ1-1,CASSSSFRGGGTEAFF,TGCGCCAGCAGCTCTTCCTTCAGGGGCGGTGGCACTGAAGCTTTCTTT
.,TRBV6-5,.,TRBJ1-1,CASSYSRGTGTEAFF,TGTGCCAGCAGTTACTCGAGGGGTACCGGGACTGAAGCTTTCTTT
.,TRBV29-1,.,TRBJ2-3,CSAALRGTQYF,TGCAGCGCCGCTCTGCGGGGTACGCAGTATTTT
.,TRBV4-1,TRBD1,TRBJ2-7,CASSQGQGTYEQYF,TGTGCCAGCAGCCAGGGACAGGGGACCTACGAGCAGTACTTC
.,TRBV19,.,TRBJ1-5,CASSIDREALSNQPQHF,TGTGCCAGTAGTATAGATCGGGAAGCACTTAGCAATCAGCCCCAGCATTTT
.,TRBV6-5,TRBD1,TRBJ1-1,CASSSTGQGGEAFF,TGTGCCAGCAGCAGCACCGGACAGGGTGGTGAAGCTTTCTTT
medium-sized,TRBV10-3,TRBD2,TRBJ2-1,CATIDSGNYNEQFF,TGTGCCACTATTGACAGCGGGAACTACAATGAGCAGTTCTTC
.,TRBV6-5,.,TRBJ2-7,CASSPSGTTSYEQYF,TGTGCCAGCAGTCCAAGCGGAACTACCTCCTACGAGCAGTACTTC
.,TRBV5-5,TRBD2,TRBJ2-3,CASSILAGANTDTQYF,TGTGCCAGCAGCATACTAGCGGGAGCAAACACAGATACGCAGTATTTT
.,TRBV6-5,.,TRBJ2-1,CASSYSSGSSYNEQFF,TGTGCCAGCAGTTACTCGTCTGGGAGCTCCTACAATGAGCAGTTCTTC
once,TRBV9,.,TRBJ2-3,CASSPTAGSTDTQYF,TGTGCCAGCAGCCCGACGGCGGGGAGCACAGATACGCAGTATTTT
once,TRBV11-3,.,TRBJ2-5,CASSLQGQETQYF,TGTGCCAGCAGCTTACAGGGACAAGAGACCCAGTACTTC
.,TRBV6-1,TRBD1,TRBJ2-7,CASSDADREVYEQYF,TGTGCCAGCAGTGATGCGGACAGGGAAGTATACGAGCAGTACTTC
.,TRBV19,TRBD2,TRBJ2-3,CASSIGGGSDTQYF,TGTGCCAGTAGTATAGGCGGGGGGTCAGATACGCAGTATTTT
.,TRBV29-1,TRBD1,TRBJ1-1,CSVGQGSAEAFF,TGCAGCGTTGGACAGGGGTCGGCTGAAGCTTTCTTT
.,TRBV4-1,.,TRBJ2-3,CASGRTSTDTQYF,TGCGCCAGCGGGAGGACTAGCACAGATACGCAGTATTTT